A single sample is the source of the 9 T cell receptor beta chains below, sequenced in a study of blood T cell repertoires in COVID-19. Assay: immunoSEQ multiplex PCR; the TCRdb copy retains only in-frame clones and omits some. The sample includes 88,000 or so clones, about four fifths of them seen just once. Sample: peripheral blood. The source is a human donor in a cohort sampled during active COVID-19.

In its sample, this clone was seen a few times. V and J are TRBV29-1 and TRBJ2-7; D is possibly TRBD1 (6 bases). The germline gives CDR1 SQVTM, CDR2 ANQGSEA. Between the trimmed V and J ends, which lost 7 bases and 6 bases, there was a span of 13 bases. The CDR3 runs 11 residues. The CDR3 is CSARSGAEQYF. Here the CDR3 DNA reads TGCAGCGCCAGATCAGGGGCCGAGCAGTACTTC.

The rearrangement links TRBV6-5 to TRBJ2-7; D is perhaps TRBD1 (7 bases). With 6 bases removed from V and 9 bases from J, the gap between germline ends came to 21 bases. Germline V lookup: CDR1 MNHEY, CDR2 SVGAGI. The CDR3 runs 14 residues. Here the CDR3 reads CASRAPGDSFGQYF. Written as DNA, the CDR3 is TGTGCCAGCAGGGCCCCGGGGGACAGTTTCGGGCAGTACTTC.

This clone was seen more than once but under ten times. The CDR3 DNA is TGTGCCAGCTCTACCCCAGGGGAAAAACTGTTTTTT. Encoded protein: CASSTPGEKLFF. The chain links TRBV18 to TRBJ1-4; D might be TRBD1 (5 bases). Trimming pared 6 bases from V and 8 bases from J, leaving 10 bases between. Per the germline V gene, CDR1 is KGHSH and CDR2 is LQKENI. This CDR3 is 12 amino acids long.

At least ten counts were recorded for this clone. The chain links TRBV30 to TRBJ1-1; D is undetermined. Trimming took 2 bases from V and 5 from J, leaving 12 bases between them. The CDR3 totals 13 residues. Germline loops: CDR1 GTSNPN, CDR2 SVGIG (reference sequence). The CDR3 bases are TGTGCCTGGAGTTCAGTGAGGGTAACTGAAGCTTTCTTT. Protein product: CAWSSVRVTEAFF.

This chain uses TRBV5-1 with TRBJ1-1, with a possible D match to TRBD1 (5 bases). Trimming removed 6 bases at V and 2 bases at J, with 17 bases between. From germline, CDR1 is SGHRS and CDR2 YFSETQ. The CDR3 sequence is 15 residues long. CDR3 DNA: TGCGCCAGCAACCCAGCATGGGGACTTAACACTGAAGCTTTCTTT. This gives the protein CASNPAWGLNTEAFF. The full variable domain, rest sourced from reference TRBV5-1 and TRBJ1-1, is KAGVTQTPRYLIKTRGQQVTLSCSPISGHRSVSWYQQTPGQGLQFLFEYFSETQRNKGNFPGRFSGRQFSNSRSEMNVSTLELGDSALYLCASNPAWGLNTEAFFGQGTRLTVV.

Details on this clone: The same CDR3 can be traced to other DNA sequences in this sample. The J gene is TRBJ2-7, the V gene TRBV6-2 or TRBV6-3, with TRBD1 as a possible D gene (5 bases). Germline V gives CDR1 MNHEY, CDR2 SVGEGT. The CDR3 sequence is 15 residues long. With 0 bases removed from V and 4 bases from J, the gap between germline ends came to 13 bases. CDR3 in DNA: TGTGCCAGCAGTTACTCGGGGCGACGTTCTTACGAGCAGTACTTC. Amino acid sequence: CASSYSGRRSYEQYF.

The rearrangement links TRBV11-3 to TRBJ2-7; D possibly corresponds to TRBD1 (5 bases). V was shortened by 0 bases and J by 10 bases, with 13 bases between the two germline ends. The germline CDR1 and CDR2 sequences are SGHNT and YENEEA. The length of the CDR3 is 13 residues. The CDR3 sequence: CASSLDNRKEQYF. CDR3 nucleotides: TGTGCCAGCAGCTTAGACAACAGGAAGGAACAGTACTTC.

The genes are TRBV6-5 and TRBJ1-5; a weak D match, TRBD1 (5 bases). Trimming removed 4 bases at V and 4 bases at J, with 17 bases between. The CDR3 is made up of 16 amino acids. Per germline, CDR1 MNHEY and CDR2 SVGAGI. The CDR3 spells CASSWNRAGKNQPQHF. The DNA of the CDR3 is TGTGCCAGCAGTTGGAACCGGGCAGGGAAAAATCAGCCCCAGCATTTT.

This clone was observed once. V and J are TRBV5-1 and TRBJ1-2; D gene unclear. Germline V gene data show CDR1 as SGHRS and CDR2 as YFSETQ. Between the trimmed V and J ends, which lost 1 base and 1 base, there was a span of 8 bases. The CDR3 loop spans 14 amino acids. CDR3 in DNA: TGCGCCAGCAGCTTGTGGCCGGGTAACTATGGCTACACCTTC. Translated: CASSLWPGNYGYTF.